These T cell receptor beta chains were read from a single sample in a study of blood T cell repertoires in COVID-19. Profiling relied on immunoSEQ multiplex PCR, and the TCRdb table lists in-frame clones only, not all of them. Among 220,000 or so clones listed, more than 65% were seen once. The sequencing sample was made of peripheral blood. All receptors derive from an elderly woman with acute or convalescent COVID-19. Both conserved end residues are part of each CDR3. Fields, in order: J gene, V gene, clone size, D gene, CDR3 protein, CDR3 DNA. D genes are given only for firm matches. The size of a clone is reported for some rows only, either as once, few or many, or as a class for expanded clones.

j_call: TRBJ1-3
v_call: TRBV28
clone_size: .
d_call: .
cdr3_aa: CASSGGGPYTGNTIYF
cdr3_nt: TGTGCCAGCAGCGGGGGGGGGCCCTACACCGGAAACACCATATATTTT

j_call: TRBJ1-2
v_call: TRBV18
clone_size: .
d_call: TRBD1
cdr3_aa: CASSSGQGNYGYTF
cdr3_nt: TGTGCCAGCTCATCGGGACAGGGGAACTATGGCTACACCTTC

j_call: TRBJ2-5
v_call: TRBV18
clone_size: once
d_call: TRBD1
cdr3_aa: CASSPRDRVKETQYF
cdr3_nt: TGTGCCAGCTCACCACGGGACAGGGTAAAAGAGACCCAGTACTTC

j_call: TRBJ2-6
v_call: TRBV19
clone_size: .
d_call: TRBD2
cdr3_aa: CASTTTSGGVGANVLTF
cdr3_nt: TGTGCCAGTACCACGACTAGCGGGGGGGTTGGGGCCAACGTCCTGACTTTC

j_call: TRBJ2-1
v_call: TRBV7-2
clone_size: .
d_call: .
cdr3_aa: CASSPSGTSNNEQFF
cdr3_nt: TGTGCCAGCAGCCCCTCCGGGACAAGTAACAATGAGCAGTTCTTC

j_call: TRBJ2-5
v_call: TRBV2
clone_size: few
d_call: .
cdr3_aa: CASSPGRGETQYF
cdr3_nt: TGTGCCAGCAGCCCAGGGCGAGGAGAGACCCAGTACTTC

j_call: TRBJ1-5
v_call: TRBV27
clone_size: .
d_call: .
cdr3_aa: CASSLGAPSQPQHF
cdr3_nt: TGTGCCAGCAGTTTAGGGGCCCCCTCACAGCCCCAGCATTTT

j_call: TRBJ2-7
v_call: TRBV7-3
clone_size: .
d_call: TRBD2
cdr3_aa: CASSLRPSGGAGHMDEQYF
cdr3_nt: TGTGCCAGCAGCTTACGACCTAGCGGGGGGGCCGGTCATATGGACGAGCAGTACTTC

j_call: TRBJ1-1
v_call: TRBV7-2
clone_size: .
d_call: TRBD1
cdr3_aa: CASSLAGQGDRAFF
cdr3_nt: TGTGCCAGCAGCTTAGCGGGACAGGGGGACAGGGCTTTCTTT

j_call: TRBJ2-3
v_call: TRBV4-2
clone_size: .
d_call: TRBD2
cdr3_aa: CASSQDVPSGADTQYF
cdr3_nt: TGTGCCAGCAGCCAAGATGTGCCTAGCGGGGCAGATACGCAGTATTTT

j_call: TRBJ2-4
v_call: TRBV5-1
clone_size: .
d_call: .
cdr3_aa: CASSPGPSGRIQYF
cdr3_nt: TGCGCCAGCAGCCCAGGACCCTCTGGGAGAATTCAGTACTTC

j_call: TRBJ1-4
v_call: TRBV29-1
clone_size: .
d_call: TRBD1
cdr3_aa: CSVGDRDEKLFF
cdr3_nt: TGCAGCGTTGGTGACAGGGATGAAAAACTGTTTTTT

j_call: TRBJ1-5
v_call: TRBV7-9
clone_size: .
d_call: .
cdr3_aa: CASSSGLSNQPQHF
cdr3_nt: TGTGCCAGCAGCTCCGGACTGAGCAATCAGCCCCAGCATTTT

j_call: TRBJ1-2
v_call: TRBV19
clone_size: .
d_call: .
cdr3_aa: CASSFREGYGYTF
cdr3_nt: TGTGCCAGTAGTTTCCGGGAAGGCTATGGCTACACCTTC

j_call: TRBJ2-1
v_call: TRBV2
clone_size: .
d_call: TRBD2
cdr3_aa: CASRAGGDYNEQFF
cdr3_nt: TGTGCCAGCAGGGCGGGGGGGGATTACAATGAGCAGTTCTTC

j_call: TRBJ1-2
v_call: TRBV2
clone_size: .
d_call: .
cdr3_aa: CASVGIGGAPFGYTF
cdr3_nt: TGTGCCAGCGTAGGAATCGGGGGGGCGCCTTTTGGCTACACCTTC

j_call: TRBJ2-3
v_call: TRBV7-2
clone_size: .
d_call: .
cdr3_aa: CASSGGGDTQYF
cdr3_nt: TGTGCCAGCAGCGGGGGAGGAGATACGCAGTATTTT

j_call: TRBJ1-1
v_call: TRBV5-1
clone_size: .
d_call: .
cdr3_aa: CASSDGGAEAFF
cdr3_nt: TGCGCCAGCAGCGACGGGGGAGCTGAAGCTTTCTTT

j_call: TRBJ1-3
v_call: TRBV7-2
clone_size: .
d_call: .
cdr3_aa: CASSLAGARSGNTIYF
cdr3_nt: TGTGCCAGCAGCTTAGCCGGAGCAAGGAGTGGAAACACCATATATTTT

j_call: TRBJ1-2
v_call: TRBV4-1
clone_size: .
d_call: TRBD1
cdr3_aa: CASSQIGTGANYGYTF
cdr3_nt: TGCGCCAGCAGCCAAATTGGGACAGGGGCGAACTATGGCTACACCTTC

j_call: TRBJ2-1
v_call: TRBV19
clone_size: .
d_call: TRBD2
cdr3_aa: CASSTSGGYNEQFF
cdr3_nt: TGTGCCAGTAGTACTAGCGGGGGGTACAATGAGCAGTTCTTC

j_call: TRBJ2-1
v_call: TRBV6-5
clone_size: .
d_call: TRBD1
cdr3_aa: CASSGGQVRVDEQFF
cdr3_nt: TGTGCCAGCAGCGGCGGACAGGTTCGGGTCGATGAGCAGTTCTTC

j_call: TRBJ2-7
v_call: TRBV21-1
clone_size: .
d_call: .
cdr3_aa: CASSKDRELYEQYF
cdr3_nt: TGTGCCAGCAGCAAGGACAGGGAGCTCTACGAGCAGTACTTC

j_call: TRBJ1-1
v_call: TRBV6-5
clone_size: .
d_call: TRBD1
cdr3_aa: CVARAGGHTEAFF
cdr3_nt: TGTGTCGCGAGGGCAGGGGGCCACACTGAAGCTTTCTTT

j_call: TRBJ1-2
v_call: TRBV5-1
clone_size: .
d_call: TRBD1
cdr3_aa: CASSFGGQGANYGYTF
cdr3_nt: TGCGCCAGCAGCTTTGGAGGACAGGGGGCAAACTATGGCTACACCTTC

j_call: TRBJ2-7
v_call: TRBV6-5
clone_size: .
d_call: .
cdr3_aa: CASRTSYEQYF
cdr3_nt: TGTGCCAGCAGGACTTCCTACGAGCAGTACTTC

j_call: TRBJ1-5
v_call: TRBV2
clone_size: .
d_call: TRBD1
cdr3_aa: CASSEGGQSYQHF
cdr3_nt: TGTGCCAGCAGTGAAGGGGGACAGTCCTATCAGCATTTT

j_call: TRBJ2-7
v_call: TRBV7-2
clone_size: .
d_call: .
cdr3_aa: CASSLAGETYEQYF
cdr3_nt: TGTGCCAGCAGCTTAGCAGGAGAAACCTACGAGCAGTACTTC

j_call: TRBJ2-1
v_call: TRBV7-3
clone_size: .
d_call: TRBD1
cdr3_aa: CASSPVGTGNNEQFF
cdr3_nt: TGTGCCAGCAGCCCCGTTGGGACAGGTAACAATGAGCAGTTCTTC

j_call: TRBJ1-5
v_call: TRBV28
clone_size: .
d_call: .
cdr3_aa: CASSLPGINQPQHF
cdr3_nt: TGTGCCAGCAGTTTACCAGGGATCAATCAGCCCCAGCATTTT

j_call: TRBJ2-5
v_call: TRBV19
clone_size: .
d_call: .
cdr3_aa: CASSPRGPGRETQYF
cdr3_nt: TGTGCCAGTAGCCCCAGGGGCCCCGGCAGAGAGACCCAGTACTTC

j_call: TRBJ2-1
v_call: TRBV11-1
clone_size: .
d_call: TRBD1
cdr3_aa: CASSPDRGGVRQFF
cdr3_nt: TGTGCCAGCAGCCCTGACAGGGGGGGAGTTCGGCAGTTCTTC

j_call: TRBJ1-1
v_call: TRBV5-6
clone_size: .
d_call: .
cdr3_aa: CASGRGERYTEAFF
cdr3_nt: TGTGCCAGCGGTAGAGGCGAGAGGTACACTGAAGCTTTCTTT

j_call: TRBJ1-2
v_call: TRBV7-8
clone_size: .
d_call: TRBD1
cdr3_aa: CASSQGQGNYGYTF
cdr3_nt: TGTGCCAGCAGCCAGGGACAGGGAAACTATGGCTACACCTTC

j_call: TRBJ2-7
v_call: TRBV11-2
clone_size: .
d_call: TRBD2
cdr3_aa: CASSLERSGGIEQYF
cdr3_nt: TGTGCCAGCAGCTTAGAGCGTAGCGGGGGGATCGAGCAGTACTTC

j_call: TRBJ2-3
v_call: TRBV7-3
clone_size: .
d_call: TRBD2
cdr3_aa: CASSLSGGDTDTQYF
cdr3_nt: TGTGCCAGCAGCTTAAGCGGGGGGGACACAGATACGCAGTATTTT

j_call: TRBJ2-7
v_call: TRBV13
clone_size: .
d_call: .
cdr3_aa: CASSFFRLRESYEQYF
cdr3_nt: TGTGCCAGCAGCTTTTTTCGTTTGCGGGAATCCTACGAGCAGTACTTC

j_call: TRBJ2-5
v_call: TRBV19
clone_size: .
d_call: .
cdr3_aa: CASSITGLMGTQYF
cdr3_nt: TGTGCCAGTAGTATAACGGGATTGATGGGGACCCAGTACTTC

j_call: TRBJ1-2
v_call: TRBV28
clone_size: once
d_call: .
cdr3_aa: CASSRTDLNYGYTF
cdr3_nt: TGTGCCAGCAGTCGCACAGACCTGAACTATGGCTACACCTTC

j_call: TRBJ2-1
v_call: TRBV5-4
clone_size: .
d_call: TRBD1
cdr3_aa: CASSLEPGQGLIF
cdr3_nt: TGTGCCAGCAGCTTGGAGCCGGGACAGGGGTTGATCTTC

j_call: TRBJ1-2
v_call: TRBV6-5
clone_size: .
d_call: .
cdr3_aa: CASSYSPGANYGYTF
cdr3_nt: TGTGCCAGCAGTTACTCTCCAGGGGCTAACTATGGCTACACCTTC

j_call: TRBJ2-2
v_call: TRBV5-1
clone_size: .
d_call: TRBD2
cdr3_aa: CASYPGGMNTGELFF
cdr3_nt: TGCGCCAGTTACCCGGGGGGTATGAACACCGGGGAGCTGTTTTTT

j_call: TRBJ1-1
v_call: TRBV7-8
clone_size: .
d_call: .
cdr3_aa: CASSLVQAGTEAFF
cdr3_nt: TGTGCCAGCAGCTTAGTACAGGCCGGGACTGAAGCTTTCTTT

j_call: TRBJ1-6
v_call: TRBV6-1
clone_size: .
d_call: .
cdr3_aa: CASSEVPTGWGSPLHF
cdr3_nt: TGTGCCAGCAGTGAAGTCCCTACAGGGTGGGGTTCACCCCTCCACTTT

j_call: TRBJ1-3
v_call: TRBV30
clone_size: .
d_call: .
cdr3_aa: CAWARGSGNTIYF
cdr3_nt: TGTGCCTGGGCTCGCGGCTCTGGAAACACCATATATTTT

j_call: TRBJ2-3
v_call: TRBV5-1
clone_size: .
d_call: .
cdr3_aa: CASSSGGVPDTQYF
cdr3_nt: TGCGCCAGCAGCTCCGGGGGAGTGCCAGATACGCAGTATTTT

j_call: TRBJ1-1
v_call: TRBV29-1
clone_size: .
d_call: .
cdr3_aa: CSTRGQVNTEAFF
cdr3_nt: TGCTCCACCAGAGGGCAGGTGAACACTGAAGCTTTCTTT

j_call: TRBJ2-6
v_call: TRBV19
clone_size: .
d_call: .
cdr3_aa: CASSRSPGPTGSSGANVLTF
cdr3_nt: TGTGCCAGTAGTAGGTCGCCAGGTCCCACTGGGAGCTCTGGGGCCAACGTCCTGACTTTC

j_call: TRBJ2-1
v_call: TRBV7-9
clone_size: .
d_call: .
cdr3_aa: CASARQGGYNEQFF
cdr3_nt: TGTGCCAGCGCGAGGCAGGGTGGGTACAATGAGCAGTTCTTC

j_call: TRBJ1-5
v_call: TRBV19
clone_size: .
d_call: .
cdr3_aa: CASSIGTVNQPQHF
cdr3_nt: TGTGCCAGTAGTATAGGGACAGTCAATCAGCCCCAGCATTTT

j_call: TRBJ1-2
v_call: TRBV7-6
clone_size: .
d_call: TRBD1
cdr3_aa: CASSLGSGGEGGYTF
cdr3_nt: TGTGCCAGCAGCTTAGGTTCAGGGGGCGAGGGAGGCTACACCTTC

j_call: TRBJ1-6
v_call: TRBV4-2
clone_size: .
d_call: .
cdr3_aa: CASSPREEESPLHF
cdr3_nt: TGTGCCAGCAGCCCCAGGGAAGAGGAGTCACCCCTCCACTTT

j_call: TRBJ1-5
v_call: TRBV6-5
clone_size: .
d_call: TRBD1
cdr3_aa: CASRTTGSNQPQHF
cdr3_nt: TGTGCCAGCAGGACGACAGGGAGCAATCAGCCCCAGCATTTT